A selection of T cell receptor beta chains follows, all from one sample in a study of T cell repertoires in cytomegalovirus infection. The antigens of these receptors remain unknown. One entry per CDR3 protein, called by TCRdb with MiXCR from the reads. The sample carries roughly 500,000 distinct CDR3 sequences, 30% to 40% recorded once. The specimen comprised cultured PBMCs, sampled from culture after CMV antigen stimulation. The receptors were gathered from a human donor in good health (CMV status not recorded). Some clones in this sample may be carry-over from other donors' samples. The CDR3 runs from the conserved cysteine through the conserved F or W. The D gene is left open where the match is weak. Clone size is not always given. Where it is, it says once, few, many or a class for expanded clones.

- TRBJ1-5 - TRBV30 CAWTASGVNQPQHF TGTGCCTGGACCGCCTCAGGGGTAAATCAGCCCCAGCATTTT
few TRBJ2-5 - TRBV5-4 CASSLAADTRETQYF TGTGCCAGCAGCTTGGCGGCTGATACAAGAGAGACCCAGTACTTC
- TRBJ1-1 - TRBV6-2/TRBV6-3 CASSYDIGSSAEAFF TGTGCCAGCAGTTACGACATCGGGTCGTCCGCTGAAGCTTTCTTT
few TRBJ1-1 - TRBV9 CASSPEGGTNTEAFF TGTGCCAGCAGCCCAGAGGGTGGGACGAACACTGAAGCTTTCTTT
- TRBJ2-2 - TRBV24-1 CATTGTPGTGELFF TGTGCCACCACCGGGACCCCCGGCACCGGGGAGCTGTTTTTT
- TRBJ2-6 TRBD1 TRBV7-2 CASSLGTGVSLGANVLTF TGTGCCAGCAGCTTGGGGACAGGGGTCAGTCTGGGGGCCAACGTCCTGACTTTC
few TRBJ1-1 TRBD1 TRBV7-9 CASSKRTTGVRTEAFF TGTGCCAGCAGCAAAAGGACTACAGGGGTAAGGACTGAAGCTTTCTTT
few TRBJ2-2 - TRBV6-2/TRBV6-3 CASSYLSGTGELFF TGTGCCAGCAGTTACTTATCGGGCACCGGGGAGCTGTTTTTT
- TRBJ2-2 - TRBV11-2 CASSIIGDWENTGELFF TGTGCCAGCAGCATCATCGGGGACTGGGAGAACACCGGGGAGCTGTTTTTT
few TRBJ2-1 TRBD1 TRBV6-2/TRBV6-3 CASSYVGTGAKLNEQFF TGTGCCAGCAGTTATGTCGGGACAGGGGCTAAACTCAATGAGCAGTTCTTC
- TRBJ2-5 - TRBV11-2 CASSYEGVYQETQYF TGTGCCAGCAGCTACGAGGGGGTGTACCAAGAGACCCAGTACTTC
few TRBJ2-3 TRBD1 TRBV5-4 CASSPTLTGWTDTQYF TGTGCCAGCAGCCCTACTTTGACAGGGTGGACAGATACGCAGTATTTT
few TRBJ2-5 - TRBV7-2 CASSLEGSRKTQYF TGTGCCAGCAGCTTAGAGGGCAGTAGGAAGACCCAGTACTTC
few TRBJ1-2 - TRBV4-3 CASSQEGRRGYTF TGCGCCAGCAGCCAAGAAGGGAGAAGAGGCTACACCTTC
many TRBJ1-4 - TRBV7-7 CASSQERGEKLFF TGTGCTAGCAGCCAAGAACGGGGTGAAAAACTGTTTTTT
- TRBJ2-1 TRBD1 TRBV6-5 CASSYYRQGPNNEQFF TGTGCCAGCAGTTACTATCGACAGGGGCCCAACAATGAGCAGTTCTTC
- TRBJ2-2 - TRBV2 CASIIGSPDTGELFF TGTGCCAGCATCATCGGGTCCCCCGACACCGGGGAGCTGTTTTTT
few TRBJ1-5 TRBD1 TRBV15 CATSPRDRGQPQHF TGTGCCACCAGCCCCAGGGACAGGGGTCAGCCCCAGCATTTT
- TRBJ2-5 TRBD2 TRBV7-6 CASSPLADSQETQYF TGTGCCAGCAGCCCCCTAGCGGATTCCCAAGAGACCCAGTACTTC
- TRBJ1-1 - TRBV19 CASSTPGLNTEAFF TGTGCCAGTAGTACCCCCGGTCTTAACACTGAAGCTTTCTTT
- TRBJ2-7 TRBD1 TRBV19 CASSTRQGVYEQYF TGTGCCAGTAGTACGCGACAGGGGGTCTACGAGCAGTACTTC
- TRBJ2-3 - TRBV15 CAASSGARTSTDTQYF TGTGCCGCTTCCTCGGGGGCCCGAACTAGCACAGATACGCAGTATTTT
many TRBJ1-1 - TRBV7-8 CASSLSRLNTEAFF TGTGCCAGCAGCTTATCCAGGCTGAACACTGAAGCTTTCTTT
once TRBJ2-3 - TRBV9 CASSVDWDTQYF TGTGCCAGCAGCGTAGATTGGGATACGCAGTATTTT
- TRBJ2-3 - TRBV11-2 CASSVNQGTDTQYF TGTGCCAGCAGCGTCAACCAGGGCACAGATACGCAGTATTTT
- TRBJ2-7 - TRBV29-1 CSAPCWEQYF TGCAGCGCGCCCTGTTGGGAGCAGTACTTC
- TRBJ2-3 TRBD2 TRBV9 CASSPALAGGTDTQYF TGTGCCAGCAGCCCCGCCCTAGCGGGAGGGACAGATACGCAGTATTTT
- TRBJ2-6 - TRBV25-1 CASRGIGSGANVLTF TGTGCCAGCAGAGGGATCGGGTCTGGGGCCAACGTCCTGACTTTC
- TRBJ2-3 - TRBV7-6 CASSPIGGSPDTQYF TGTGCCAGCAGCCCTATAGGTGGGAGTCCCGATACGCAGTATTTT
- TRBJ1-1 - TRBV6-5 CASSPGGTGGEAFF TGTGCCAGCAGTCCGGGAGGAACTGGGGGCGAAGCTTTCTTT
- TRBJ2-3 - TRBV2 CASSVRLASTDTQYF TGTGCCAGCAGTGTCCGGCTAGCTAGCACAGATACGCAGTATTTT
many TRBJ2-3 TRBD2 TRBV7-2 CASSLNPRTSGHSDTQYF TGTGCCAGCAGCTTAAACCCAAGGACTAGCGGACACTCCGATACGCAGTATTTT
- TRBJ2-7 - TRBV6-1 CASQINPDYEQYF TGTGCCAGCCAGATAAACCCTGACTACGAGCAGTACTTC
- TRBJ1-1 - TRBV9 CASSPRSWAQNTEAFF TGTGCCAGCAGCCCCCGCTCGTGGGCCCAGAACACTGAAGCTTTCTTT
many TRBJ1-1 - TRBV11-2 CASSLGSGSDAFF TGTGCCAGCAGCTTGGGGTCGGGGTCCGACGCTTTCTTT
many TRBJ2-3 - TRBV7-2 CASSLGMLGQDTQYF TGTGCCAGCAGCTTAGGCATGTTGGGGCAAGATACGCAGTATTTT
- TRBJ1-1 TRBD1 TRBV10-2 CATTGGPNTEAFF TGCGCCACAACAGGGGGTCCCAACACTGAAGCTTTCTTT
- TRBJ2-1 TRBD2 TRBV6-2/TRBV6-3 CASKEIAGGPSSYNEQFF TGTGCCAGCAAGGAAATAGCGGGAGGTCCGAGCTCCTACAATGAGCAGTTCTTC
few TRBJ2-3 - TRBV6-2/TRBV6-3 CASIPGQRDLDTQYF TGTGCCAGCATCCCGGGACAGCGGGATTTAGATACGCAGTATTTT
- TRBJ1-6 - TRBV4-1 CASSQDTRSGSPLHF TGCGCCAGCAGCCAAGATACCCGGTCTGGTTCACCCCTCCACTTT
- TRBJ2-3 TRBD2 TRBV12-5 CASGPSSGRDTQYF TGTGCTAGTGGTCCCTCTAGCGGGAGGGATACGCAGTATTTT
- TRBJ1-2 - TRBV6-5 CASSYSVWEGVYGYTF TGTGCCAGCAGTTACTCGGTCTGGGAGGGGGTCTATGGCTACACCTTC
few TRBJ1-5 TRBD1 TRBV2 CASNLGQGGNQPQHF TGTGCCAGCAACCTAGGACAGGGGGGCAATCAGCCCCAGCATTTT
- TRBJ2-2 - TRBV19 CASSWAGRNTGELFF TGTGCCAGTAGTTGGGCGGGAAGGAACACCGGGGAGCTGTTTTTT
few TRBJ2-3 - TRBV7-9 CASSLSGAPDTQYF TGTGCCAGCAGCTTGTCTGGGGCCCCAGATACGCAGTATTTT
- TRBJ2-5 - TRBV14 CASSQGQRNMRETQYF TGTGCCAGCAGCCAAGGACAGAGGAATATGAGAGAGACCCAGTACTTC
many TRBJ2-1 - TRBV7-2 CASSLAAGVEQFF TGTGCCAGCAGCTTAGCTGCCGGTGTTGAGCAGTTCTTC
- TRBJ2-7 - TRBV5-4 CASSYMGSARSYEQYF TGTGCCAGCAGCTACATGGGTAGCGCAAGGTCCTACGAGCAGTACTTC
few TRBJ2-1 - TRBV11-2 CASSTRRRVDENNEQFF TGTGCCAGCAGCACACGACGGCGGGTGGATGAAAACAATGAGCAGTTCTTC
- TRBJ1-1 - TRBV7-9 CASSLPRTEAFF TGTGCCAGCAGCTTACCGAGGACTGAAGCTTTCTTT
- TRBJ1-6 - TRBV7-3 CASSSGHRVGNSDRSPLHF TGTGCCAGCAGCTCGGGGCACAGGGTGGGAAACTCCGATCGGTCACCCCTCCACTTT